This T cell receptor beta chain was profiled in a study of T cells in Graves' hyperthyroidism and ophthalmopathy. Study at large: At the time of initial diagnosis and before any treatment, peripheral blood was collected.

The junction had 8 bases not matched to a gene; V was cut back by 3 bases and J by 5 bases. Germline lookup yields CDR1 MDHEN and CDR2 SYDVKM. There are 15 residues in the CDR3. In this sample, this clonotype turned up many times. Its antigen is undetermined. RNA transcripts gave rise to amplified TCR beta CDR3 regions. The study used the HTBI primer set for a first-round RT-PCR of the TCR CDR3. TCRdb recomputed calls from the multiplex PCR reads with MiXCR, one row per CDR3 protein. The table has approximately 270,000 distinct CDR3 sequences, approximately 14% seen once. Study observations and caveats: Model output signaled ophthalmopathy a median 6.5 months ahead of onset.

Source material: blood. The TCR comes from a woman aged 35 to 49 with Graves' hyperthyroidism that later progressed to Graves' ophthalmopathy. V usage is TRBV28 and J usage is TRBJ2-7, with 9 nucleotides matching TRBD2. The chain's CDR3 is CASSFRLAAAHEQYF. DNA for the CDR3: TGTGCCAGCAGTTTCCGACTAGCGGCCGCCCACGAGCAGTACTTC.